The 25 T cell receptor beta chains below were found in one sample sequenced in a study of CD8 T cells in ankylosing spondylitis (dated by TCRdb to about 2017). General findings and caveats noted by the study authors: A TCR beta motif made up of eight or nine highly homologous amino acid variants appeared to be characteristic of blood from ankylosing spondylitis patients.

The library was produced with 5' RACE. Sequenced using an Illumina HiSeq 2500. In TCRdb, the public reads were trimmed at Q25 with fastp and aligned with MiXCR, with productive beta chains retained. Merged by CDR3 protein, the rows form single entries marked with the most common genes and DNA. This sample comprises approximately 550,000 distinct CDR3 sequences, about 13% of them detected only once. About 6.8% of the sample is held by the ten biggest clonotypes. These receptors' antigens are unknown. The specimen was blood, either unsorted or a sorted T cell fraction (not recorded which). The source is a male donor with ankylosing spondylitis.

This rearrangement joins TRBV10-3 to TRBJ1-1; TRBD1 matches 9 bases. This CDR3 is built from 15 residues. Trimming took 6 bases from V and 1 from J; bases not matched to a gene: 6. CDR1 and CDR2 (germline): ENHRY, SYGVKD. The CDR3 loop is CAIRGQGNRNTEAFF. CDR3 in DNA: TGTGCCATCAGAGGACAGGGGAACCGGAACACTGAAGCTTTCTTT.

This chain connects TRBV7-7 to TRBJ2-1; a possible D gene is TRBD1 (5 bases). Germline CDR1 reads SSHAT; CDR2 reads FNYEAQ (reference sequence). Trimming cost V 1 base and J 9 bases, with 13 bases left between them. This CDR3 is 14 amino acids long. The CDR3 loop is CASSLVRQGGEQFF. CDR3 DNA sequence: TGTGCCAGCAGCTTAGTACGGCAGGGCGGTGAGCAGTTCTTC.

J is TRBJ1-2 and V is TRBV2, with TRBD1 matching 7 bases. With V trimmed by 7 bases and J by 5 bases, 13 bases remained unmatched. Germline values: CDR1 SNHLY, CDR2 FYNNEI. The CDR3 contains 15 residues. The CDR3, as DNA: TGTGCCAGCACCTCACAGGGGCACAGAGAGTATGGCTACACCTTC. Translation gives CASTSQGHREYGYTF. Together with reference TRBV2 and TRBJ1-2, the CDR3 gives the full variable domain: EPEVTQTPSHQVTQMGQEVILRCVPISNHLYFYWYRQILGQKVEFLVSFYNNEISEKSEIFDDQFSVERPDGSNFTLKIRSTKLEDSAMYFCASTSQGHREYGYTFGSGTRLTVV.

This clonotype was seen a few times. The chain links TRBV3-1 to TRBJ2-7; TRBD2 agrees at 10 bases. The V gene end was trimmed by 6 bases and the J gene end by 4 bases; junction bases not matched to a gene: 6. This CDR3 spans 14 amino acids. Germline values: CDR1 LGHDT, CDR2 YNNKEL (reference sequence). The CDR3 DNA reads TGTGCCAGCAGTGAGTCTAGCGGGAGATACGAGCAGTACGTC. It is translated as CASSESSGRYEQYV.

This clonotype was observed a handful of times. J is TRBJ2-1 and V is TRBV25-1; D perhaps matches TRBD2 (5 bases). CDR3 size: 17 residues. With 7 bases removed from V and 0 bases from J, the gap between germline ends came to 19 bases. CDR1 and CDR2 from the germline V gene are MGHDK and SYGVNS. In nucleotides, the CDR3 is TGTGCCAGCACTCGAATGTGGAGGTATAGCTCCTACAATGAGCAGTTCTTC. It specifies CASTRMWRYSSYNEQFF.

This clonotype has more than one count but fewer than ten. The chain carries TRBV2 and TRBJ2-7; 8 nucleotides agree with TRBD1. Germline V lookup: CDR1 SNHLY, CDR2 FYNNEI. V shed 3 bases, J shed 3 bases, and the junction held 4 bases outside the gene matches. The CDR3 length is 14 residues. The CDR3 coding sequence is TGTGCCAGCAGTGACGGACAGGGTGACTACGAGCAGTACTTC. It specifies CASSDGQGDYEQYF.

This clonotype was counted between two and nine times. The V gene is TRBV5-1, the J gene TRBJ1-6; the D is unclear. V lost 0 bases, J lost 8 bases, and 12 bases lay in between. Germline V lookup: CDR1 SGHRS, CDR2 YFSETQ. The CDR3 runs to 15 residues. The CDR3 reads CASSLESNDYSPLHF. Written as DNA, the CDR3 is TGCGCCAGCAGCTTGGAAAGCAACGATTATTCACCCCTCCACTTT.

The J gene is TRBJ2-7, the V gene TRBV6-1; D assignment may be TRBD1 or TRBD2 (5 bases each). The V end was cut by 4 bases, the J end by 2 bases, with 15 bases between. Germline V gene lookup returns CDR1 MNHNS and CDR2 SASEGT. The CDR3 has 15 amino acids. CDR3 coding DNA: TGTGCCAGCAGTGTAAACCGGGACGCACCCTACGAGCAGTACTTC. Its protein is CASSVNRDAPYEQYF.

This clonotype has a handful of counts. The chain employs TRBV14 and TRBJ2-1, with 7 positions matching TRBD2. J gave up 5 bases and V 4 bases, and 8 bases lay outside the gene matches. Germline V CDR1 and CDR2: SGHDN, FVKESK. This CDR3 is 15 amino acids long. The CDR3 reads CASSPGGTYNNEQFF. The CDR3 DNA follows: TGTGCCAGCAGCCCGGGAGGTACCTATAACAATGAGCAGTTCTTC.

The CDR3 reads CASKPGASSDTQYF. DNA for the CDR3: TGTGCCAGCAAACCCGGAGCTAGCTCAGATACGCAGTATTTT. The V gene is TRBV27, the J gene TRBJ2-3; tentatively, D is TRBD2 (5 bases). The CDR3 is made up of 14 amino acids. V was clipped by 7 bases and J by 4 bases, with 15 bases between them. Per the germline V gene, CDR1 is MNHEY and CDR2 is SMNVEV (reference sequence).

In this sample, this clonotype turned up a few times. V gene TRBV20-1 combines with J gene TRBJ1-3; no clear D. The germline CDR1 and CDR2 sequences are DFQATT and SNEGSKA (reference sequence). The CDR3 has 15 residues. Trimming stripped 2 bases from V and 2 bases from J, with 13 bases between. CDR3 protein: CSARFTSGPGNTIYF. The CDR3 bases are TGCAGTGCTAGATTTACGTCCGGGCCTGGAAACACCATATATTTT.

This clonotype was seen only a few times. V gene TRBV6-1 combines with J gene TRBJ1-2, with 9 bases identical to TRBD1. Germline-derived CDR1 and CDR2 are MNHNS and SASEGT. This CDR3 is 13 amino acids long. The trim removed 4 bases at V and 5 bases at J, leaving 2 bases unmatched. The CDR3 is CASSGQGGYGYTF. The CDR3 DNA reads TGTGCCAGCAGTGGACAGGGGGGATATGGCTACACCTTC.

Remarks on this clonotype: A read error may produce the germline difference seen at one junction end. The CDR3 loop is CATSRDRGIDSPLYF. Written as DNA, the CDR3 is TGTGCCACCAGCAGAGATAGGGGTATTGATTCACCCCTCTACTTT. The chain joins TRBV15 to TRBJ1-6, with D perhaps matching TRBD1 (5 bases). Per germline, CDR1 LNHNV and CDR2 YYDKDF (reference sequence). There are 15 residues in the CDR3.

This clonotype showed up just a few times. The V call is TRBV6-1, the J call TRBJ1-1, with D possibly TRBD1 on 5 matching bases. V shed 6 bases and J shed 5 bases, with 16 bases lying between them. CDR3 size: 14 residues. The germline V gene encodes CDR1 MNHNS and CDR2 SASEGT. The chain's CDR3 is CASRAPKGRTEAFF. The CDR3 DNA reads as TGTGCCAGCAGGGCCCCAAAGGGGAGGACTGAAGCTTTCTTT.

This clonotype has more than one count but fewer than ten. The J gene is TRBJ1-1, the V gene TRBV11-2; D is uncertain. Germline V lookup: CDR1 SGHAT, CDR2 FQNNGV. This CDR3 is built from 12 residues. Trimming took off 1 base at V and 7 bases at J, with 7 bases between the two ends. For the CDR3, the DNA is TGTGCCAGCAGCTTAGGAGGGTTTGAAGCTTTCTTT. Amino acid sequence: CASSLGGFEAFF. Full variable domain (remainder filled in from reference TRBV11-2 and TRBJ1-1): EAGVAQSPRYKIIEKRQSVAFWCNPISGHATLYWYQQILGQGPKLLIQFQNNGVVDDSQLPKDRFSAERLKGVDSTLKIQPAKLEDSAVYLCASSLGGFEAFFGQGTRLTVV.

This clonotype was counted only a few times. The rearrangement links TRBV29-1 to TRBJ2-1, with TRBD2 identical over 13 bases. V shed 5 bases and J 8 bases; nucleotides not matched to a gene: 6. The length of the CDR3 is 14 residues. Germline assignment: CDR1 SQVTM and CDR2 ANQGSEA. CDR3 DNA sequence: TGCAGCGTTTGGACTAGCGGGAGCCCTGATGAGCAGTTCTTC. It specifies CSVWTSGSPDEQFF.

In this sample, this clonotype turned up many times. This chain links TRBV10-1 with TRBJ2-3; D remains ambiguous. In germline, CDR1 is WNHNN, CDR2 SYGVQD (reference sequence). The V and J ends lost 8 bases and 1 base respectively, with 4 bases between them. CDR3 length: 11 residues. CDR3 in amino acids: CASGGTDTQYF. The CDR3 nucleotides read TGCGCCAGCGGGGGCACAGATACGCAGTATTTT.

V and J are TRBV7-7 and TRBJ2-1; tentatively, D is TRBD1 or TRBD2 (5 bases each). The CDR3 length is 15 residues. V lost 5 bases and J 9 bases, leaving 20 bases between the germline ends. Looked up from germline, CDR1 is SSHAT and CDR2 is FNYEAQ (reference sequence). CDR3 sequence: CASSPQLGAGGEQFF. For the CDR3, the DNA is TGTGCCAGCAGCCCCCAGCTGGGCGCTGGGGGTGAGCAGTTCTTC.

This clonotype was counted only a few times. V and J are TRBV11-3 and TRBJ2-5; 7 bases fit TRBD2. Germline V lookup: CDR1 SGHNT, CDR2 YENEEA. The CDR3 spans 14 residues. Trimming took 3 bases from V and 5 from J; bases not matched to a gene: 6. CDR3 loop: CASSFLRLAETQYF. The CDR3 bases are TGTGCCAGCAGCTTTCTAAGACTAGCCGAGACCCAGTACTTC.

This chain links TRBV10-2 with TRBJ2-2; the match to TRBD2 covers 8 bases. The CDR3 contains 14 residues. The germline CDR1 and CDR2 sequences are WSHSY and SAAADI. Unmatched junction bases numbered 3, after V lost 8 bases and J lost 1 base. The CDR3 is CASGSGRNTGELFF. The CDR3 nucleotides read TGCGCCAGCGGGAGCGGGAGGAACACCGGGGAGCTGTTTTTT.

CDR3 sequence: CAWSVRGAADTQYF. As DNA, the CDR3 is TGTGCCTGGAGTGTACGAGGGGCCGCAGATACGCAGTATTTT. The rearrangement uses TRBV30 and TRBJ2-3; D assignment may be TRBD1 or TRBD2 (5 bases each). Germline values: CDR1 GTSNPN, CDR2 SVGIG (reference sequence). Deletions cut 0 bases from V and 4 bases from J, with 11 bases between. The length of the CDR3 is 14 residues.

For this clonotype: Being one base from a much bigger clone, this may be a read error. In DNA, the CDR3 is TGTGCCTCCAGTCCTAGTTACGGGGATTGGCAGCCCCAGCATTTT. It translates to CASSPSYGDWQPQHF. V is TRBV24-1 and J is TRBJ1-5; D remains ambiguous. CDR3 length: 15 amino acids. CDR1 is KGHDR, CDR2 SFDVKD, per germline.

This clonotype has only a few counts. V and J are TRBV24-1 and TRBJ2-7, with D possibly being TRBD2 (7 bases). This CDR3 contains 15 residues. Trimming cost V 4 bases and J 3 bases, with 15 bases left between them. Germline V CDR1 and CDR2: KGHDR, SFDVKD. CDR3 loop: CATSDPNGGHYEQYF. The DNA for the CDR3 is TGTGCCACCAGTGACCCCAACGGGGGGCACTACGAGCAGTACTTC.

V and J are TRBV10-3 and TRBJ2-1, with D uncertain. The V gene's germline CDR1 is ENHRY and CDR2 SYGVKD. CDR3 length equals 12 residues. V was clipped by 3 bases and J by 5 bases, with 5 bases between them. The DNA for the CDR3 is TGTGCCATCAGTGACGGTAACAATGAGCAGTTCTTC. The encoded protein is CAISDGNNEQFF.

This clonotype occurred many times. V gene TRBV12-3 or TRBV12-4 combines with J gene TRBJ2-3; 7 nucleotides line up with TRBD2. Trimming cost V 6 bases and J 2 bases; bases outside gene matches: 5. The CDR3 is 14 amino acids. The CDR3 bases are TGTGCCAGCAGCCTTAGCGGGCCCACAGATACGCAGTATTTT. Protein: CASSLSGPTDTQYF.